This T cell receptor beta chain emerged from a study of blood T cell repertoires in COVID-19. As regards this clone: This sample also contains other DNA sequences that code for the same CDR3.

Measured with immunoSEQ multiplex PCR; TCRdb has only the in-frame clones, and not every one. Seen here are roughly 500,000 clones, 70% to 90% observed once, and the top ten hold under 9.5%. The sequenced material came from PBMCs or T cells enriched from blood (not recorded which). This sequence was found in a woman aged 55-69 years who had recovered from COVID-19.

The CDR3 region is CASSEQGNYGYTF. For the CDR3, the DNA is TGTGCCAGCAGTGAACAGGGGAACTATGGCTACACCTTC. The chain uses TRBV6-1 and TRBJ1-2; TRBD1 might be the D (6 bases). Trimming stripped 2 bases from V and 2 bases from J, with 6 bases between. Germline CDR1 MNHNS, CDR2 SASEGT. This CDR3 has 13 amino acids.